This T cell receptor (beta chain) was obtained from a study of blood T cell repertoires in COVID-19. Study background: Acute and convalescent COVID-19 specimens originated in the United States, Italy and Spain. From T cells, B-cell-depleted T cells, or PBMCs came the material, which was cDNA or gDNA.

Trimming removed 2 bases from V and 0 bases from J, with 11 bases in between. Germline lookup yields CDR1 SGDLS and CDR2 YYNGEE. The length of the CDR3 is 15 residues. Source study methods: It was from reference gene primer amplification that nucleated cell counts were estimated. TCRdb's copy holds only in-frame clones and misses some; the assay was immunoSEQ multiplex PCR. The V and J calls and the clone size are those of that table, but D and trimming were determined from the DNA. The sample yields some 200,000 clones, 70% to 90% seen once. This clone was recorded a few times. Sequenced: peripheral blood. The chain couples TRBV9 to TRBJ1-1, with unresolved D. This clonotype was obtained from a man aged 40-49 years with active or convalescent COVID-19. CDR3 nucleotides: TGTGCCAGCAGCGTCAGCCGGGGAATGAACACTGAAGCTTTCTTT. Translated: CASSVSRGMNTEAFF.